This TCR beta chain was obtained from a study of blood T cell repertoires in COVID-19. The overall study: T cells, B-cell-depleted T cells, or PBMCs provided the cDNA or gDNA that served as material.

Assignment of participants to cohorts was predicated upon participant-reported clinical history. All recovered Cohort 3 donors got two negative PCRs, got clearance, or saw symptom resolution. Germline assignment: CDR1 DFQATT and CDR2 SNEGSKA (reference sequence). The J segment lost 5 bases and the V segment lost 3 bases, leaving 11 bases of the junction unmatched. CDR3 length: 16 residues. Original data processing: Amplification with reference gene primers provided the estimates of nucleated cell counts. Clones were read by immunoSEQ multiplex PCR, and TCRdb kept only the in-frame ones, dropping some. V and J calls plus clone size are reproduced from that table; the DNA served to infer D and trimming. The repertoire includes around 270,000 clones, 75% to 90% of them detected once, and about 4.1% sits in the top ten.

The sequenced sample consisted of PBMCs or T cells enriched from blood (not recorded which). V and J are TRBV20-1 and TRBJ2-7; 12 bases match TRBD2. This TCR derives from a woman aged 30 to 39 who had recovered from COVID-19. The CDR3 spells CSASGLAGSTGDEQYF. The CDR3, as DNA: TGCAGTGCTAGTGGACTAGCGGGAAGTACAGGCGACGAGCAGTACTTC.